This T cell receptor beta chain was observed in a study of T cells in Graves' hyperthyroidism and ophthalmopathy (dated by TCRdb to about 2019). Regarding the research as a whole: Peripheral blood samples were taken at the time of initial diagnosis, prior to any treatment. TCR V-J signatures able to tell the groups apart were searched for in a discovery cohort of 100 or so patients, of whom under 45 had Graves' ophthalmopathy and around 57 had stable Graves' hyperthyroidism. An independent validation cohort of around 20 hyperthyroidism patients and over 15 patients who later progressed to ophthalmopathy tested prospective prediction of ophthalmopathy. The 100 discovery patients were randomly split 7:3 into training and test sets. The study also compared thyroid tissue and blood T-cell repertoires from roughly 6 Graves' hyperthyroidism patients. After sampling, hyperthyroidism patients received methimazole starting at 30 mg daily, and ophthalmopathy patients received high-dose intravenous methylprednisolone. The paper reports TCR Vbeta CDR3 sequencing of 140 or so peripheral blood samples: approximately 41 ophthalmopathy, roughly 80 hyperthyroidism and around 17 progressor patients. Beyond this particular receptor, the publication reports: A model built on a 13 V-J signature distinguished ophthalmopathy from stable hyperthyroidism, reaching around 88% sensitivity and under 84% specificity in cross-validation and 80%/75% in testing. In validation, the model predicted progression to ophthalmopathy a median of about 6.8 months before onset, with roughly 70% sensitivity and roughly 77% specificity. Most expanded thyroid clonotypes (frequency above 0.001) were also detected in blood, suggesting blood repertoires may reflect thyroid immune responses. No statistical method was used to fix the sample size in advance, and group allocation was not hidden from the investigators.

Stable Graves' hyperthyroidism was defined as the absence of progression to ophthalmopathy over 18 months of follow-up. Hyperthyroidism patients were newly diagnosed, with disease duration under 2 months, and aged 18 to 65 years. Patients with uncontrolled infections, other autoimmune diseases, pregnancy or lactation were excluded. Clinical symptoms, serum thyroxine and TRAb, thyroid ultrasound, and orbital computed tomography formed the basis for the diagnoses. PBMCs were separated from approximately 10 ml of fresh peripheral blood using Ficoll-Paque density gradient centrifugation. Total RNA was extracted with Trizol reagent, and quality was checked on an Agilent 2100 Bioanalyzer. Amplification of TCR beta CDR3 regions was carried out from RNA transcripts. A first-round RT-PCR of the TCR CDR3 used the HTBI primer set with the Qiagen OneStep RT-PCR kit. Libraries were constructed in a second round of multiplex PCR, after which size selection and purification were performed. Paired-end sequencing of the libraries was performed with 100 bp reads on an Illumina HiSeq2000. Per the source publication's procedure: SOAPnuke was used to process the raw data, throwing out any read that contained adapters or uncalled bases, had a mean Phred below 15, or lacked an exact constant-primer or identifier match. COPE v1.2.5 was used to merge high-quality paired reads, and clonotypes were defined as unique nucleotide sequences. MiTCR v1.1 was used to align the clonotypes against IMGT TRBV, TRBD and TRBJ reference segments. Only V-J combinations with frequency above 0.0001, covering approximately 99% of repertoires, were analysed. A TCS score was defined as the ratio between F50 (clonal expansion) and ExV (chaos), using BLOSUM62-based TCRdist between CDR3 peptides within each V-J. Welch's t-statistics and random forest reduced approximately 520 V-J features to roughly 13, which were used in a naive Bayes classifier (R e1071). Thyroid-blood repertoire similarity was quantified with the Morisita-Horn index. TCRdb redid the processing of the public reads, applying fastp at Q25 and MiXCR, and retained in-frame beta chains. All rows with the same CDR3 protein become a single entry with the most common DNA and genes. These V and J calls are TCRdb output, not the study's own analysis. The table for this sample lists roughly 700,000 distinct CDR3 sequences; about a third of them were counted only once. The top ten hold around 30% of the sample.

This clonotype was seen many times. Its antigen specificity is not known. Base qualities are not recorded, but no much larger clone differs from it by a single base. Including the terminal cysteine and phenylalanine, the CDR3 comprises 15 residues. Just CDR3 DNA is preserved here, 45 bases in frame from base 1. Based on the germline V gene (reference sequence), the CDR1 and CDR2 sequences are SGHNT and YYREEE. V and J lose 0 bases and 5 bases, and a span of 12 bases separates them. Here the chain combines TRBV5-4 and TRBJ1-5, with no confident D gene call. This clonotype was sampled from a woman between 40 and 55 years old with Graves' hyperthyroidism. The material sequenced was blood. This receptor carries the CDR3 CASSLGGSGDQPQHF. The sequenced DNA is TGTGCCAGCAGCTTGGGCGGGTCCGGGGATCAGCCCCAGCATTTT.